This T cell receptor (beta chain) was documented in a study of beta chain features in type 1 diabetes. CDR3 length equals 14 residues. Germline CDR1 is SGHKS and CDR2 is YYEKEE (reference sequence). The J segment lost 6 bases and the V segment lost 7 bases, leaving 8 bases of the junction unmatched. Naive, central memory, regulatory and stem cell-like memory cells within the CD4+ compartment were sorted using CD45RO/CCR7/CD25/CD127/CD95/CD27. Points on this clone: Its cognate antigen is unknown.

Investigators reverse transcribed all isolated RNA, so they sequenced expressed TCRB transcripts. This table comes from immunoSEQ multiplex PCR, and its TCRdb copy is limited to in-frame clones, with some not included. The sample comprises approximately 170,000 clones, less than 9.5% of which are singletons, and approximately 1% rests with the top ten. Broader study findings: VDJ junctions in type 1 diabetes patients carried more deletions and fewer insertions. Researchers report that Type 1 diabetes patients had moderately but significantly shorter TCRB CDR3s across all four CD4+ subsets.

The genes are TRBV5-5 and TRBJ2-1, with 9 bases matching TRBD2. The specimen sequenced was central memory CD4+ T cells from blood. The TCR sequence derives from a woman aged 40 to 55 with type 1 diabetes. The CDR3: CASVPGLAPNEQFF. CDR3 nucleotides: TGTGCCAGCGTCCCGGGACTAGCCCCCAATGAGCAGTTCTTC. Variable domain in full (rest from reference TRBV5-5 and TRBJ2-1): DAGVTQSPTHLIKTRGQQVTLRCSPISGHKSVSWYQQVLGQGPQFIFQYYEKEERGRGNFPDRFSARQFPNYSSELNVNALLLGDSALYLCASVPGLAPNEQFFGPGTRLTVL.